Each of the 13 T cell receptor beta chains below was sequenced from the same sample in a study of cytomegalovirus exposure and HLA in healthy donors. Produced via immunoSEQ multiplex PCR; TCRdb's table is partial and in-frame only. The sample has approximately 220,000 clones; 87% are singletons. Sequencing input: PBMCs. The receptors here all came from a man between 18 and 35 years old in good health and CMV-seronegative.

The rearrangement uses TRBV5-4 and TRBJ2-7, with a tentative D call TRBD2 (6 bases). This CDR3 is built from 15 residues. The V end was cut by 1 base, the J end by 0 bases, with 11 bases between. The germline V gene encodes CDR1 SGHNT and CDR2 YYREEE (reference sequence). The CDR3 here is CASSLPGLDSYEQYF. The CDR3, as DNA: TGTGCCAGCAGCTTGCCGGGACTTGACTCCTACGAGCAGTACTTC.

CDR3 amino acids: CASSPWGGQGYGYTF. DNA for the CDR3: TGTGCCAGCAGTCCCTGGGGGGGACAGGGCTATGGCTACACCTTC. The chain recombines TRBV28 with TRBJ1-2; 9 nucleotides align to TRBD1. The CDR3 length is 15 residues. With 5 bases clipped from V and 4 bases from J, the junction kept 8 bases outside the gene matches. Germline values: CDR1 MDHEN, CDR2 SYDVKM.

This clone appeared a single time. This chain uses TRBV15 with TRBJ1-4, with 9 nucleotides matching TRBD1. The CDR3 has 18 amino acids. The germline CDR1 and CDR2 sequences are LNHNV and YYDKDF (reference sequence). The trim removed 0 bases at V and 6 bases at J, leaving 11 bases unmatched. CDR3 DNA sequence: TGTGCCACCAGCAGAGATTGGGGACAGGGATTCGGCGATGAAAAACTGTTTTTT. Translation: CATSRDWGQGFGDEKLFF.

The V call is TRBV27, the J call TRBJ1-5; 7 bases map to TRBD1. Germline values: CDR1 MNHEY, CDR2 SMNVEV (reference sequence). The CDR3 consists of 19 residues. Trimming at V came to 1 base and at J to 0 bases, leaving 12 bases not matched to a gene. For the CDR3, the DNA is TGTGCCAGCAGTTTATACTCAGGGGCAGGGGGGAATAGCAATCAGCCCCAGCATTTT. Its translation: CASSLYSGAGGNSNQPQHF.

The chain couples TRBV21-1 to TRBJ1-2. TRBV21-1 is reported as a pseudogene. This CDR3 is built from 14 residues. CDR3 nucleotide sequence: TGTGCCAGCAGCAAGCAACGGGGAAGGAGTGGCTACACCTTC. Translating it yields CASSKQRGRSGYTF.

V is TRBV7-5 and J is TRBJ1-5; TRBD1, the table's D call, lacks a check against the DNA. TRBV7-5 is a documented pseudogene. The CDR3 has 16 residues. The CDR3 DNA sequence: TGTGTCAGAAGCTTAGGGGCAGCTGATACAAATCAGCCCCAGCATTTT. It specifies CVRSLGAADTNQPQHF.

The chain carries TRBV7-2 and TRBJ1-1, with 8 nucleotides matching TRBD1. The CDR3 has 14 amino acids. Per the germline V gene, CDR1 is SGHTA and CDR2 is FQGNSA. J lost 4 bases, V lost 2 bases, and 3 bases had no gene match. The CDR3 loop reads CASSLQGASTEAFF. CDR3 DNA: TGTGCCAGCAGCTTACAGGGGGCGTCCACTGAAGCTTTCTTT.

The CDR3 spells CSVEGLAGGTRTGELFF. Here the CDR3 DNA reads TGCAGCGTTGAGGGACTAGCGGGGGGAACAAGGACCGGGGAGCTGTTTTTT. The chain uses TRBV29-1 and TRBJ2-2; 15 nucleotides line up with TRBD2. V trimming: 3 bases; J trimming: 5 bases; junction bases outside the gene matches: 7. Germline CDR1 reads SQVTM; CDR2 reads ANQGSEA. This CDR3 contains 17 residues.

The J gene is TRBJ2-2, the V gene TRBV18; 7 bases fit TRBD1. J was trimmed by 5 bases and V by 3 bases; bases with no gene match: 3. This CDR3 region has 14 residues. CDR1 and CDR2 from the germline V gene are KGHSH and LQKENI. The CDR3 DNA is TGTGCCAGCTCACCCGACAGGGTGACCGGGGAGCTGTTTTTT. Its translation: CASSPDRVTGELFF.

As regards this clone: Other DNA sequences from this sample encode an identical CDR3 as well. The rearrangement uses TRBV6-5 and TRBJ1-1; D call uncertain. Looked up from germline, CDR1 is MNHEY and CDR2 is SVGAGI. V was cut by 6 bases and J by 2 bases, with 4 bases left in between. This CDR3 comprises 11 residues. The CDR3 DNA is TGTGCCAGCAGCCGTAACACTGAAGCTTTCTTT. This sequence encodes CASSRNTEAFF.

V and J are TRBV19 and TRBJ1-1; TRBD1 matches at 8 bases. After removal of 5 bases from V and 5 bases from J, the junction contained 4 bases not matched to a gene. Germline V gene lookup returns CDR1 LNHDA and CDR2 SQIVND (reference sequence). CDR3 size: 13 residues. CDR3 DNA: TGTGCCAGTAGTCCCGGGACAGGTACTGAAGCTTTCTTT. Amino acid sequence: CASSPGTGTEAFF.

The rearrangement joins TRBV9 to TRBJ1-1; D is ambiguous. Looked up from germline, CDR1 is SGDLS and CDR2 is YYNGEE. V shed 1 base and J shed 7 bases, with 8 bases lying between them. CDR3 length equals 12 residues. The CDR3 loop reads CASSVIGGEAFF. DNA for the CDR3: TGTGCCAGCAGCGTAATCGGTGGTGAAGCTTTCTTT.

The chain employs TRBV28 and TRBJ1-2; TRBD1 might be the D (6 bases). CDR3 length: 15 amino acids. V was shortened by 1 base and J by 5 bases, with 14 bases between the two germline ends. The germline V gene has CDR1 MDHEN and CDR2 SYDVKM. CDR3 region: CASSLSLDSSYGYTF. CDR3 coding DNA: TGTGCCAGCAGTTTATCCTTGGACAGCTCTTATGGCTACACCTTC.